These 26 T cell receptor beta chains came from one sample sequenced in a study of Graves' ophthalmopathy and Graves' hyperthyroidism. Amplified material comprised TCR beta CDR3 regions derived from RNA transcripts. Second-round multiplex PCR came after a first-round RT-PCR that employed HTBI primers. In TCRdb, the multiplex PCR reads were re-called with MiXCR into one record per CDR3 protein. The sample yields hundreds of thousands of distinct CDR3 sequences, 40% seen once. Sample: peripheral blood. Source of these receptors: an adult man with Graves' ophthalmopathy.

This clonotype was counted many times. V and J are TRBV19 and TRBJ1-5; D is possibly TRBD1 (6 bases). The V gene lost 5 bases and the J gene lost 6 bases, with 14 bases spanning the gap. The CDR3 spans 14 residues. Germline CDR1 is LNHDA and CDR2 is SQIVND (reference sequence). CDR3 amino acids: CASSSRQVSQPQHF. Written as DNA, the CDR3 is TGTGCCAGTAGTTCTCGACAGGTCAGTCAGCCCCAGCATTTT.

The chain employs TRBV7-9 and TRBJ1-1; D might be TRBD1 (5 bases). In germline, CDR1 is SEHNR, CDR2 FQNEAQ (reference sequence). The CDR3 has 15 residues. The V end lost 5 bases, the J end lost 3 bases, and 16 bases lay between the germline ends. The CDR3 DNA is TGTGCCAGCAGCCGGGGGGTTATCCCACACACTGAAGCTTTCTTT. Amino acids: CASSRGVIPHTEAFF. Complete variable domain (other parts from reference TRBV7-9 and TRBJ1-1): DTGVSQNPRHKITKRGQNVTFRCDPISEHNRLYWYRQTLGQGPEFLTYFQNEAQLEKSRLLSDRFSAERPKGSFSTLEIQRTEQGDSAMYLCASSRGVIPHTEAFFGQGTRLTVV.

At least ten counts were recorded for this clonotype. The chain carries TRBV5-5 and TRBJ1-5; D is unclear. Germline V gene data show CDR1 as SGHKS and CDR2 as YYEKEE (reference sequence). V gave up 0 bases and J gave up 1 base, with 8 bases separating them. CDR3 length: 15 residues. In DNA, the CDR3 is TGTGCCAGCAGCTTGGGAGCGGGGAGCAATCAGCCCCAGCATTTT. Residues: CASSLGAGSNQPQHF.

The V call is TRBV19, the J call TRBJ1-5; maybe TRBD1 (5 bases). Looked up from germline, CDR1 is LNHDA and CDR2 is SQIVND (reference sequence). The CDR3 has 16 amino acids. V shed 4 bases and J shed 4 bases, with 17 bases lying between them. The CDR3 coding sequence is TGTGCCAGTAGTACAACCTACGACAGCCGAAATCAGCCCCAGCATTTT. This translates into CASSTTYDSRNQPQHF.

This clonotype was observed a few times. Relative to the germline gene, one junction end is altered; a read error may explain this. The chain couples TRBV10-3 to TRBJ1-5, with 12 bases identical to TRBD1. Germline values: CDR1 ENHRY, CDR2 SYGVKD. The CDR3 contains 17 residues. In DNA, the CDR3 is TGTGCCAGCAGTTATGTTACGGGACAGGGGGCTCGGCAGCCCCAGCATTTT. This translates into CASSYVTGQGARQPQHF.

This clonotype was seen repeatedly, ten times or more. This chain uses TRBV5-1 with TRBJ1-2; 7 bases map to TRBD1. The CDR3 runs to 15 residues. From germline, CDR1 is SGHRS and CDR2 YFSETQ. J lost 3 bases, V lost 0 bases, and 5 bases had no gene match. The CDR3 bases are TGCGCCAGCAGCTTGGGGACAGGTGAATACTATGGCTACACCTTC. Protein: CASSLGTGEYYGYTF.

This clonotype appeared once. The chain recombines TRBV9 with TRBJ1-1; 9 bases match TRBD1. This CDR3 has 14 amino acids. The germline V gene encodes CDR1 SGDLS and CDR2 YYNGEE. V lost 3 bases to trimming and J lost 5 bases; unmatched junction nucleotides: 5. The chain's CDR3 is CASSAQGAGTEAFF. DNA of the CDR3: TGTGCCAGCAGCGCACAGGGGGCTGGGACTGAAGCTTTCTTT.

This clonotype was picked up many times. The V call is TRBV20-1, the J call TRBJ2-7, with TRBD1 matching 10 bases. V trimming: 5 bases; J trimming: 4 bases; junction bases outside the gene matches: 5. This CDR3 region has 13 residues. Germline lookup yields CDR1 DFQATT and CDR2 SNEGSKA (reference sequence). The CDR3 DNA follows: TGCAGTGCTCCCTGGGACAGGGGATACGAGCAGTACTTC. Encoded protein: CSAPWDRGYEQYF.

The chain couples TRBV25-1 to TRBJ1-4; unclear D gene. CDR3 length: 13 residues. Germline V gives CDR1 MGHDK, CDR2 SYGVNS. Trimming stripped 9 bases from V and 3 bases from J, with 11 bases between. The CDR3 coding sequence is TGTGCCAGAAGGAACATAGCTAATGAAAAACTGTTTTTT. Residues: CARRNIANEKLFF.

In the case of this clonotype: A read error is possible here, since a much larger clone lies one base away. The chain recombines TRBV2 with TRBJ1-2; D might be TRBD1 (5 bases). Germline CDR1 reads SNHLY; CDR2 reads FYNNEI. CDR3 length equals 14 residues. Trimming removed 3 bases at V and 2 bases at J, with 10 bases between. This CDR3 reads CASSEGTQNYGYTF. Here the CDR3 DNA reads TGTGCCAGCAGTGAGGGGACCCAGAACTATGGCTACACCTTC.

This clonotype has ten or more counts. The chain is built from TRBV7-6 and TRBJ2-7, with 9 positions matching TRBD1. Germline values: CDR1 SGHVS, CDR2 FNYEAQ. CDR3 size: 16 residues. V dropped 3 bases and J dropped 3; count of bases not matched to a gene: 9. Here the CDR3 DNA reads TGTGCCAGCAGCTTGGGGGACAGGGTGTCTTACTACGAGCAGTACTTC. The encoded protein is CASSLGDRVSYYEQYF.

The rearrangement uses TRBV4-3 and TRBJ2-7; no reliable D call. Trimming removed 0 bases at V and 1 base at J, with 10 bases between. Looked up from germline, CDR1 is LGHNA and CDR2 is YSLEER. CDR3 length equals 15 residues. CDR3 coding DNA: TGCGCCAGCAGCCAAGAGTACAGTCGATCCTACGAGCAGTACTTC. Translating gives CASSQEYSRSYEQYF.

J is TRBJ2-5 and V is TRBV6-1, with D maybe TRBD2 (5 bases). Germline V CDR1 and CDR2: MNHNS, SASEGT. The V end lost 5 bases, the J end lost 5 bases, and 24 bases lay between the germline ends. The CDR3 runs to 17 residues. The CDR3: CASSPRGFESPGETQYF. CDR3 DNA sequence: TGTGCCAGCAGTCCCCGAGGGTTCGAGTCCCCCGGGGAGACCCAGTACTTC.

The table lists this clonotype with many counts. The J gene is TRBJ2-5, the V gene TRBV25-1; D may be TRBD1 (6 bases). The CDR3 covers 14 residues. V gave up 10 bases and J gave up 5 bases, with 20 bases separating them. Germline V CDR1 and CDR2: MGHDK, SYGVNS. The CDR3 coding sequence is TGTGCCACCGCCACCTCATCAGGGGTCGAGACCCAGTACTTC. Encoded protein: CATATSSGVETQYF.

The J gene is TRBJ2-3, the V gene TRBV25-1; 7 nucleotides match TRBD2. Per germline, CDR1 MGHDK and CDR2 SYGVNS. The CDR3 loop spans 14 amino acids. J was trimmed by 3 bases and V by 6 bases; bases with no gene match: 6. CDR3 protein: CASSFGGGTDTQYF. The CDR3 DNA is TGTGCCAGCAGCTTTGGCGGGGGAACAGATACGCAGTATTTT. Complete variable domain (other parts from reference TRBV25-1 and TRBJ2-3): EADIYQTPRYLVIGTGKKITLECSQTMGHDKMYWYQQDPGMELHLIHYSYGVNSTEKGDLSSESTVSRIRTEHFPLTLESARPSHTSQYLCASSFGGGTDTQYFGPGTRLTVL.

This chain links TRBV7-8 with TRBJ1-1, with unresolved D. Germline CDR1 and CDR2: SGHVS and FQNEAQ. The germline V and J ends were trimmed by 7 bases and 5 bases, with 11 bases remaining between them. The length of the CDR3 is 12 residues. This CDR3 is CASTEWRTEAFF. The CDR3 region has the DNA TGTGCCAGCACCGAGTGGAGGACTGAAGCTTTCTTT.

This clonotype turned up a few times. The chain employs TRBV20-1 and TRBJ2-7, with D perhaps matching TRBD2 (6 bases). The germline CDR1 and CDR2 sequences are DFQATT and SNEGSKA (reference sequence). The CDR3 has 15 amino acids. Trimming removed 0 bases at V and 6 bases at J, with 18 bases between. CDR3 nucleotides: TGCAGTGCTAGAGATTCGGGTTCTCCCGGGGGCGAGCAGTACTTC. Residues: CSARDSGSPGGEQYF.

The V call is TRBV29-1, the J call TRBJ1-1; D not resolved. Trimming removed 6 bases at V and 1 base at J, with 6 bases between. CDR3 size: 11 residues. CDR1 and CDR2 (germline): SQVTM, ANQGSEA. CDR3 coding DNA: TGCAGCGTGTCGTCGAACACTGAAGCTTTCTTT. It translates to CSVSSNTEAFF.

This clonotype has only one observation. The rearrangement links TRBV9 to TRBJ1-1; TRBD1 is a possible D gene (5 bases). V was pared by 0 bases and J by 0 bases, with 12 bases between. Germline V gene lookup returns CDR1 SGDLS and CDR2 YYNGEE. The CDR3 consists of 16 residues. CDR3 nucleotide sequence: TGTGCCAGCAGCGTAGCTTCAAAGACAGTGAACACTGAAGCTTTCTTT. The encoded protein is CASSVASKTVNTEAFF. Using reference TRBV9 and TRBJ1-1 for the parts outside the CDR3, the full variable domain is DSGVTQTPKHLITATGQRVTLRCSPRSGDLSVYWYQQSLDQGLQFLIQYYNGEERAKGNILERFSAQQFPDLHSELNLSSLELGDSALYFCASSVASKTVNTEAFFGQGTRLTVV.

This sequence joins TRBV25-1 and TRBJ2-5, with 10 bases lining up with TRBD1. The CDR3 consists of 15 residues. V lost 4 bases, J lost 5 bases, and 7 bases stayed unmatched. Germline CDR1 is MGHDK and CDR2 is SYGVNS. In DNA form, the CDR3 reads TGTGCCAGCAGTGGACCCGGGACAGGGGACGAGACCCAGTACTTC. Amino acids: CASSGPGTGDETQYF.

Turning to this clonotype: A much larger clone sits a single nucleotide away, making a read error possible. The rearrangement joins TRBV10-2 to TRBJ2-7, with a weak D call TRBD1 (6 bases). Germline-derived CDR1 and CDR2 are WSHSY and SAAADI. CDR3 length equals 15 residues. Trimming cost V 11 bases and J 7 bases, with 27 bases left between them. The CDR3 region is CAGSKDSLRFSEQYF. CDR3 DNA sequence: TGCGCCGGCTCGAAGGACAGTCTCCGATTTTCGGAGCAGTACTTC.

This clonotype was seen at least ten times. J is TRBJ1-1 and V is TRBV10-3; possibly TRBD1 for D (5 bases). V shed 10 bases and J shed 1 base, with 16 bases lying between them. CDR1 is ENHRY and CDR2 is SYGVKD in the germline V gene. This CDR3 spans 14 amino acids. The CDR3 region is CATKLQGANTEAFF. CDR3 DNA: TGTGCCACCAAGTTGCAGGGCGCGAACACTGAAGCTTTCTTT.

This clonotype was seen ten or more times. This chain links TRBV20-1 with TRBJ1-1, with 11 positions matching TRBD1. V was clipped by 7 bases and J by 3 bases; unmatched bases: 4. Germline-derived CDR1 and CDR2 are DFQATT and SNEGSKA (reference sequence). The CDR3 consists of 13 residues. The CDR3 spells CSVGQGADTEAFF. For the CDR3, the DNA is TGCAGTGTAGGACAGGGGGCGGACACTGAAGCTTTCTTT.

This clonotype came up many times. The chain carries TRBV28 and TRBJ1-6; the D is unclear. Trimming removed 5 bases at V and 7 bases at J, with 9 bases between. Germline V CDR1 and CDR2: MDHEN, SYDVKM. The CDR3 is 13 amino acids. The CDR3 protein is CASSPRSNSPLHF. In DNA form, the CDR3 reads TGTGCCAGCAGTCCACGCAGCAATTCACCCCTCCACTTT.

This clonotype has ten or more counts. The chain uses TRBV7-2 and TRBJ2-2, with a weak D call TRBD1 (6 bases). Germline-derived CDR1 and CDR2 are SGHTA and FQGNSA. The CDR3 length is 14 residues. V was clipped by 3 bases and J by 6 bases, with 11 bases between them. The CDR3 sequence: CASSFNREAGELFF. The CDR3 nucleotides read TGTGCCAGCAGCTTCAACAGGGAAGCCGGGGAGCTGTTTTTT.

The chain uses TRBV2 and TRBJ1-4, with D perhaps matching TRBD1 (5 bases). In germline, CDR1 is SNHLY, CDR2 FYNNEI. The CDR3 is 14 amino acids. Deletions cut 6 bases from V and 4 bases from J, with 12 bases between. CDR3 protein: CASSRRQNNEKLFF. In DNA form, the CDR3 reads TGTGCCAGCAGCCGACGACAGAATAATGAAAAACTGTTTTTT. The variable domain in full, completed from reference TRBV2 and TRBJ1-4, reads EPEVTQTPSHQVTQMGQEVILRCVPISNHLYFYWYRQILGQKVEFLVSFYNNEISEKSEIFDDQFSVERPDGSNFTLKIRSTKLEDSAMYFCASSRRQNNEKLFFGSGTQLSVL.